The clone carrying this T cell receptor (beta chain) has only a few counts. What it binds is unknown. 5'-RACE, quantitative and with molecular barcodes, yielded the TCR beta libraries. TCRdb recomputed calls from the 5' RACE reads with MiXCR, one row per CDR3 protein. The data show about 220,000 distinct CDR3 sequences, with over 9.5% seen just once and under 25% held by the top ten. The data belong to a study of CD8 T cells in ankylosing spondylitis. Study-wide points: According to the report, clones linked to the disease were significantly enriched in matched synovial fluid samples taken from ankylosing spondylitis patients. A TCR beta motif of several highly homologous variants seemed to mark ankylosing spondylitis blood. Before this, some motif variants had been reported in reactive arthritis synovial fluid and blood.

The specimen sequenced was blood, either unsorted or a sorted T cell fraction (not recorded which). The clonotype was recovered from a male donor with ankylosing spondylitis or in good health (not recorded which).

This chain's CDR3 is CASSQDLLKTQYF. DNA for the CDR3: TGTGCCAGCAGCCAAGATCTTCTGAAGACCCAGTACTTC. The V gene is TRBV14, the J gene TRBJ2-5; D gene ambiguous. V shed 0 bases and J shed 6 bases, with 8 bases lying between them. This CDR3 is built from 13 residues. Germline V gene sequence: CDR1 SGHDN, CDR2 FVKESK.